These T cell receptor beta chains were read from a single sample in a study of OX40 agonist ivuxolimab in advanced cancers. Sequencing was performed with immunoSEQ multiplex PCR; in TCRdb, only in-frame clones are kept and a portion is missing. The table includes 65,000 to 80,000 clones, 92% detected once. Sample: CD4+ or CD8+ T cells sorted from blood, taken in a trial of the OX40 agonist ivuxolimab. The receptors come from an adult with an advanced solid tumor such as melanoma, head and neck, liver or kidney cancer. The conserved cysteine and the conserved F or W are not part of the CDR3 here.

J | V | CDR3
TRBJ2-7 | TRBV6-5 | ASSGDSYEQY
TRBJ1-1 | TRBV6-5 | ASSYGGGTEAF
TRBJ2-7 | TRBV7-7 | ASSLTSGGDYEQY
TRBJ2-7 | TRBV13 | ASSLMGSYEQY
TRBJ1-5 | TRBV7-9 | ASSPIRDPPEPQH
TRBJ1-1 | TRBV5-4 | ASSLGQGAEAF
TRBJ2-1 | TRBV4-3 | ASSLGASSYNEQF
TRBJ1-2 | TRBV5-6 | ASSSDRIYGYT
TRBJ1-6 | TRBV4-3 | ASSLGQGDNSPLH
TRBJ2-5 | TRBV6-1 | ASSDGLAGGLGETQY
TRBJ2-6 | TRBV27 | ASTLGVSGANVLT
TRBJ1-1 | TRBV13 | ASSTMGGNTEAF
TRBJ2-5 | TRBV6-5 | ASSYSIQVQETQY
TRBJ1-1 | TRBV27 | ASSFGSNTEAF
TRBJ2-3 | TRBV6-6 | ASSLPQGDTQY
TRBJ1-2 | TRBV19 | ASTPRTERPHGYT
TRBJ1-5 | TRBV7-9 | ASSAGGVNQPQH
TRBJ2-7 | TRBV7-6 | ASSEGSTSGVGLYEQY
TRBJ1-2 | TRBV9 | ASSPWTGGYGYT
TRBJ2-1 | TRBV4-1 | ASSPLGSTSGEYDEQF
TRBJ2-2 | TRBV6-1 | ASSEWVLGARDTGELF
TRBJ2-3 | TRBV9 | ASSVEDSHPTTDTQY
TRBJ2-7 | TRBV13 | ASSPTTCRGQYEQY
TRBJ2-6 | TRBV10-3 | AIRDDSSGANVLT
TRBJ1-6 | TRBV18 | ASSQIQGALNSPLH
TRBJ2-7 | TRBV15 | ATSRVGETYEQY
TRBJ1-2 | TRBV13 | ASSPGGADGYT